Presented here are 18 T cell receptor beta chains from one specimen sequenced in a study of CD4+ T cells in melanoma. TCRdb keeps only in-frame clones here, not all; method: immunoSEQ multiplex PCR. The table shows 50,000 to 60,000 clones, with over 60% occurring only once. Material: tumor tissue. The origin of the receptors is a human donor with melanoma.

The sample holds many counts of this clone. The chain joins TRBV7-9 to TRBJ2-7; D unresolved. The CDR3 totals 15 residues. V was pared by 0 bases and J by 5 bases, with 14 bases between. Germline V gene data show CDR1 as SEHNR and CDR2 as FQNEAQ (reference sequence). CDR3 amino acids: CASSLAGGDPHEQYF. CDR3 DNA sequence: TGTGCCAGCAGCTTAGCGGGCGGCGACCCCCACGAGCAGTACTTC.

CDR3 in amino acids: CASSIWAGGSNEQFF. The CDR3 DNA reads TGTGCCAGCAGTATATGGGCGGGGGGAAGCAATGAGCAGTTCTTC. V is TRBV7-9 and J is TRBJ2-1; 8 nucleotides agree with TRBD2. Losses at the gene ends were 6 bases for V and 6 bases for J; bases not matched to a gene: 10. This CDR3 region has 15 residues. Germline V gene sequence: CDR1 SEHNR, CDR2 FQNEAQ (reference sequence).

This chain connects TRBV7-2 to TRBJ2-6; TRBD1 agrees at 10 bases. Germline CDR1 and CDR2: SGHTA and FQGNSA. Germline trimming cut 7 bases from V and 1 base from J; bases unmatched to any gene: 7. CDR3 length: 17 residues. Here the CDR3 reads CASTPGTGASGANVLTF. CDR3 coding DNA: TGTGCCAGCACCCCCGGGACAGGGGCGTCTGGGGCCAACGTCCTGACTTTC.

The chain uses TRBV5-6 and TRBJ2-6; D not certain. The CDR3 loop spans 13 amino acids. Deletions cut 5 bases from V and 0 bases from J, with 3 bases between. CDR1 and CDR2 (germline): SGHDT, YYEEEE. The CDR3 spells CASSGSGANVLTF. In DNA form, the CDR3 reads TGTGCCAGCAGTGGCTCTGGGGCCAACGTCCTGACTTTC.

This clone has a single count. V gene TRBV2 combines with J gene TRBJ1-3; D remains unclear. The CDR3 is 15 amino acids. With 6 bases removed from V and 0 bases from J, the gap between germline ends came to 12 bases. Germline CDR1 and CDR2: SNHLY and FYNNEI. CDR3 DNA sequence: TGTGCCAGCAGGAGAGACCATTACTCTGGAAACACCATATATTTT. Translated, it gives CASRRDHYSGNTIYF.

The gene calls are TRBV15 and TRBJ2-1, with TRBD2 matching over 14 bases. CDR1 and CDR2 (germline): LNHNV, YYDKDF (reference sequence). This CDR3 has 16 residues. The ends lost 3 bases at V and 6 bases at J; junction bases unmatched: 4. The CDR3 reads CATSRGLAGVSNEQFF. CDR3 in DNA: TGTGCCACCAGCAGGGGACTAGCGGGGGTCAGCAATGAGCAGTTCTTC.

This sequence joins TRBV21-1 and TRBJ1-3. TRBV21-1 is annotated as a pseudogene. CDR3 length equals 17 residues. CDR3 DNA: TGTGCCAGCAGCACAGACCTCCCGGAACTAACTGGAAACACCATATATTTT. It codes for CASSTDLPELTGNTIYF.

In its sample, this clone is large. The chain recombines TRBV27 with TRBJ1-2; weak D call: TRBD1 (5 bases). This CDR3 has 14 residues. The germline V and J ends were trimmed by 6 bases and 3 bases, with 14 bases remaining between them. Looked up from germline, CDR1 is MNHEY and CDR2 is SMNVEV (reference sequence). The DNA of the CDR3 is TGTGCCAGCAGCCACACCGGGGCGCACTATGGCTACACCTTC. This translates into CASSHTGAHYGYTF.

This clone ranks as medium-sized. The chain has TRBV10-1 and TRBJ1-1, with unresolved D. Trimming stripped 7 bases from V and 3 bases from J, with 9 bases between. The CDR3 covers 12 residues. Germline lookup yields CDR1 WNHNN and CDR2 SYGVQD (reference sequence). This CDR3 reads CASMGPDTEAFF. CDR3 DNA sequence: TGCGCCAGCATGGGTCCGGACACTGAAGCTTTCTTT.

This clone was observed a handful of times. V is TRBV7-9 and J is TRBJ1-6; D is unresolved. V gave up 4 bases and J gave up 5 bases, with 9 bases separating them. Germline V gives CDR1 SEHNR, CDR2 FQNEAQ (reference sequence). The CDR3 contains 14 residues. CDR3 sequence (DNA): TGTGCCAGCAGCTCTTCGACGGATAATTCACCCCTCCACTTT. It codes for CASSSSTDNSPLHF.

The V gene is TRBV7-2, the J gene TRBJ2-6; 9 bases align to TRBD1. V lost 2 bases and J lost 2; bases outside the gene matches: 4. Germline V CDR1 and CDR2: SGHTA, FQGNSA. The CDR3 length is 17 residues. The CDR3 sequence: CASSLYRGRPGANVLTF. In DNA form, the CDR3 reads TGTGCCAGCAGCTTATACAGGGGGCGGCCTGGGGCCAACGTCCTGACTTTC.

The genes are TRBV2 and TRBJ1-5, with D perhaps matching TRBD1 (5 bases). Trimming removed 8 bases at V and 1 base at J, with 15 bases between. The length of the CDR3 is 15 residues. Germline CDR1 reads SNHLY; CDR2 reads FYNNEI. DNA of the CDR3: TGTGCCAGCCTAGAAGCCGGGACGAGCAATCAGCCCCAGCATTTT. Amino acids: CASLEAGTSNQPQHF.

This clone was seen more than once but under ten times. The chain recombines TRBV9 with TRBJ2-7; possibly TRBD1 or TRBD2 for D (6 bases each). The V gene lost 2 bases and the J gene lost 5 bases, with 14 bases spanning the gap. The CDR3 spans 14 residues. Germline CDR1 reads SGDLS; CDR2 reads YYNGEE. The CDR3 loop reads CASSVGGRGDEQYF. Written as DNA, the CDR3 is TGTGCCAGCAGCGTTGGGGGAAGGGGGGACGAGCAGTACTTC.

This clone has only a few counts. This sequence joins TRBV6-1 and TRBJ2-3, with 8 nucleotides matching TRBD1. The germline V gene has CDR1 MNHNS and CDR2 SASEGT. The CDR3 totals 14 residues. V gave up 4 bases and J gave up 3 bases; unmatched junction bases: 3. CDR3 in DNA: TGTGCCAGCAGTGGTGGGACAGGTACAGATACGCAGTATTTT. Amino acid sequence: CASSGGTGTDTQYF.

This chain uses TRBV9 with TRBJ1-2; no clear D gene. Germline assignment: CDR1 SGDLS and CDR2 YYNGEE. The CDR3 loop spans 13 amino acids. The ends were cut back, 4 bases at V and 2 bases at J, with 9 bases in the middle. DNA for the CDR3: TGTGCCAGCAGCAGCACCGGAAACTATGGCTACACCTTC. Its protein is CASSSTGNYGYTF.

The rearrangement joins TRBV6-5 to TRBJ1-2; tentative D call: TRBD1 (5 bases). The V gene's germline CDR1 is MNHEY and CDR2 SVGAGI. Trimming stripped 0 bases from V and 3 bases from J, with 8 bases between. The CDR3 has 14 amino acids. CDR3 nucleotide sequence: TGTGCCAGCAGTTACTCGACAGCCTACTATGGCTACACCTTC. As protein: CASSYSTAYYGYTF.

This chain links TRBV25-1 with TRBJ2-7; no definite D call. Trimming shortened V by 3 bases and J by 2 bases, and 8 bases separated the two germline ends. The length of the CDR3 is 13 residues. CDR1 and CDR2 from the germline V gene are MGHDK and SYGVNS. This CDR3 is CASSDRQTYEQYF. CDR3 sequence (DNA): TGTGCCAGCAGTGATAGGCAGACCTACGAGCAGTACTTC.

V is TRBV19 and J is TRBJ1-5; 8 bases are shared with TRBD1. Germline CDR1 reads LNHDA; CDR2 reads SQIVND (reference sequence). V gave up 6 bases and J gave up 1 base; unmatched junction bases: 2. The CDR3 runs to 14 residues. The CDR3: CASRDRASNQPQHF. The DNA of the CDR3 is TGTGCCAGTAGGGACAGGGCAAGCAATCAGCCCCAGCATTTT. The full variable domain, with the rest looked up from reference TRBV19 and TRBJ1-5, is DGGITQSPKYLFRKEGQNVTLSCEQNLNHDAMYWYRQDPGQGLRLIYYSQIVNDFQKGDIAEGYSVSREKKESFPLTVTSAQKNPTAFYLCASRDRASNQPQHFGDGTRLSIL.